A few counts support the clone carrying this T cell receptor (beta chain). Profiling relied on immunoSEQ multiplex PCR, and the TCRdb table lists in-frame clones only, not all of them. Of about 32,000 clones in the sample, roughly 76% were seen once. This sample was included in a study of OX40 agonist ivuxolimab in advanced cancers. The CDR3 sequence is 15 residues long. V was pared by 6 bases and J by 0 bases, with 15 bases between. CDR1 and CDR2 (germline): MDHEN, SYDVKM. This clonotype originated in an adult with an advanced solid tumor such as melanoma, head and neck, liver or kidney cancer. The V call is TRBV28, the J call TRBJ2-7; weak D call: TRBD1 (6 bases). The specimen was CD4+ or CD8+ T cells sorted from blood, collected in a trial of the OX40 agonist ivuxolimab. In DNA form, the CDR3 reads TGTGCCAGCAGGACCAGGGGTAACCCCTCCTACGAGCAGTACTTC. Its translation is CASRTRGNPSYEQYF.